The source of this T cell receptor beta chain is a study of persistence of HIV-infected CD4 T cells. Study-level results: Compared with CD3/CD28-stimulated cells, CMV- and Gag-responding cells showed lower TCRbeta richness.

The libraries were made with immunoSEQ version 4 in survey mode. Here immunoSEQ multiplex PCR was the method, and the copy in TCRdb shows in-frame clones only, minus some. The repertoire has roughly 20,000 clones, 65% of them found once; the top ten carry less than 2.5%. An overlapping HIV-1 Gag peptide pool stimulated these cells at approximately 0.91 ug/peptide/mL. Responding CD4+ T cells were sorted by upregulation of both CD40 ligand and CD69. A word on this clone: Antigen: not known.

Sequenced material: CD4+ T cells sorted from PBMCs after roughly 18-hour stimulation, taken from a patient who received antiretroviral therapy. The source of this sequence is an adult woman with HIV who was CMV-seropositive.

The CDR3 DNA reads as TGTGCCAGCAGCTTAGACGGCACAGGAGCTTACGAGCAGTACTTC. This sequence encodes CASSLDGTGAYEQYF. The chain is built from TRBV7-9 and TRBJ2-7; TRBD1 is a possible D gene (5 bases). Germline V gene lookup returns CDR1 SEHNR and CDR2 FQNEAQ (reference sequence). The CDR3 is 15 amino acids. Trimming stripped 1 base from V and 4 bases from J, with 14 bases between.